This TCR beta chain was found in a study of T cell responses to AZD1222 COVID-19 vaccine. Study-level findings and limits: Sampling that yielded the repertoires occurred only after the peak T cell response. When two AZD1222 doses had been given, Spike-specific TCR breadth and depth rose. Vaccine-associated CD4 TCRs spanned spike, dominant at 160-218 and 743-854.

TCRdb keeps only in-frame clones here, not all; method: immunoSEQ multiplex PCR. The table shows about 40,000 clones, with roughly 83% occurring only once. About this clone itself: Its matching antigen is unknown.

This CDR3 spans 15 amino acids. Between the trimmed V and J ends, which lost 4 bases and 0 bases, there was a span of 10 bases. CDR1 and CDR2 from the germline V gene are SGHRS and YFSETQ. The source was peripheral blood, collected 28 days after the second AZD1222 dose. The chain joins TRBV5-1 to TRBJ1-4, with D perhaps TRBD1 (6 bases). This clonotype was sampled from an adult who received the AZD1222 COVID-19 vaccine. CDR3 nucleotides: TGCGCCAGCAGCGTTACAGGGCCAACTAATGAAAAACTGTTTTTT. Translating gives CASSVTGPTNEKLFF.